These 20 T cell receptor beta chains share one sample of origin, sequenced in a study of blood T cell repertoires in COVID-19. Assay: immunoSEQ multiplex PCR; the TCRdb copy retains only in-frame clones and omits some. Seen here are around 160,000 clones, roughly 90% observed once, and the top ten hold roughly 3.1%. The source material was peripheral blood. Receptor source: a man in his sixties with acute or convalescent COVID-19.

The chain uses TRBV30 and TRBJ1-6; D ambiguous. CDR3 length: 13 amino acids. The V gene's germline CDR1 is GTSNPN and CDR2 SVGIG (reference sequence). V shed 0 bases and J shed 7 bases, with 7 bases lying between them. The DNA of the CDR3 is TGTGCCTGGAGTGTACAGACGAATTCACCCCTCCACTTT. This codes for CAWSVQTNSPLHF.

CDR3 loop: CASRYTVGGNEQFF. As DNA, the CDR3 is TGTGCCAGCAGGTATACCGTGGGGGGCAATGAGCAGTTCTTC. This sequence joins TRBV2 and TRBJ2-1, with D possibly TRBD2 on 6 matching bases. Germline V gene sequence: CDR1 SNHLY, CDR2 FYNNEI. This CDR3 is built from 14 residues. V was clipped by 6 bases and J by 6 bases, with 15 bases between them.

The CDR3 is CASSLEANRLAKNIQYF. The CDR3, as DNA: TGTGCCAGCAGCTTAGAGGCGAACAGGCTAGCCAAAAACATTCAGTACTTC. The chain couples TRBV7-8 to TRBJ2-4, with D perhaps TRBD1 (5 bases). CDR1 and CDR2 (germline): SGHVS, FQNEAQ. V lost 1 base to trimming and J lost 0 bases, with 13 bases between them. This CDR3 region has 17 residues.

The chain uses TRBV5-1 and TRBJ1-1, with 8 bases lining up with TRBD1. The CDR3 loop spans 13 amino acids. Germline V lookup: CDR1 SGHRS, CDR2 YFSETQ. The trim removed 2 bases at V and 10 bases at J, leaving 7 bases unmatched. This CDR3 reads CASSFGTGGGAFF. CDR3 nucleotides: TGCGCCAGCAGCTTCGGGACAGGTGGGGGAGCTTTCTTT.

The chain combines TRBV5-1 with TRBJ1-1; 10 nucleotides line up with TRBD1. CDR3 length: 15 residues. Germline V gene data show CDR1 as SGHRS and CDR2 as YFSETQ. The ends lost 5 bases at V and 3 bases at J; junction bases unmatched: 7. The CDR3 spells CASSRGGTGDTEAFF. In nucleotides, the CDR3 is TGCGCCAGCAGTCGGGGCGGGACAGGGGACACTGAAGCTTTCTTT.

This chain connects TRBV4-3 to TRBJ2-1; weak D call: TRBD1 (6 bases). Germline values: CDR1 LGHNA, CDR2 YSLEER. The CDR3 covers 14 residues. V lost 0 bases, J lost 8 bases, and 11 bases lay in between. In DNA form, the CDR3 reads TGCGCCAGCAGCCAAGATACAGGGAGAGATGAGCAGTTCTTC. Its protein is CASSQDTGRDEQFF.

This clone has more than one count but fewer than ten. The V and J genes are TRBV5-1 and TRBJ1-2; 9 bases line up with TRBD1. With V trimmed by 0 bases and J by 4 bases, 1 base remained unmatched. The CDR3 extends over 14 amino acids. In germline, CDR1 is SGHRS, CDR2 YFSETQ. The CDR3 sequence is CASSLGDRAYGYTF. The CDR3 coding sequence is TGCGCCAGCAGCTTGGGGGACAGGGCCTATGGCTACACCTTC. Together with reference TRBV5-1 and TRBJ1-2, the CDR3 gives the full variable domain: KAGVTQTPRYLIKTRGQQVTLSCSPISGHRSVSWYQQTPGQGLQFLFEYFSETQRNKGNFPGRFSGRQFSNSRSEMNVSTLELGDSALYLCASSLGDRAYGYTFGSGTRLTVV.

The chain links TRBV7-9 to TRBJ1-1; D is unclear. Germline CDR1 SEHNR, CDR2 FQNEAQ (reference sequence). This CDR3 comprises 16 residues. The V and J ends lost 5 bases and 5 bases respectively, with 21 bases between them. This CDR3 reads CASSRTQLSGNTEAFF. DNA for the CDR3: TGTGCCAGCAGCCGAACCCAACTCTCCGGGAATACTGAAGCTTTCTTT.

This chain links TRBV6-5 with TRBJ2-6; unclear D gene. The CDR3 is made up of 14 amino acids. V lost 7 bases to trimming and J lost 0 bases, with 7 bases between them. Germline V gene data show CDR1 as MNHEY and CDR2 as SVGAGI. This CDR3 reads CASTTISGANVLTF. The CDR3 DNA is TGTGCCAGCACGACAATCTCTGGGGCCAACGTCCTGACTTTC.

The gene calls are TRBV7-2 and TRBJ2-5, with TRBD2 as a possible D gene (5 bases). V dropped 8 bases and J dropped 4 bases, with 11 bases sitting between them. CDR3 length equals 12 residues. Germline V CDR1 and CDR2: SGHTA, FQGNSA. The CDR3, as DNA: TGTGCCAGCGGCCCTGGGAGAGAGACCCAGTACTTC. It codes for CASGPGRETQYF.

The chain couples TRBV6-5 to TRBJ1-1; D unresolved. Per the germline V gene, CDR1 is MNHEY and CDR2 is SVGAGI. The CDR3 consists of 15 residues. Trimming removed 2 bases from V and 1 base from J, with 11 bases in between. CDR3 loop: CASSYGPRGNTEAFF. The CDR3 nucleotides read TGTGCCAGCAGTTACGGACCCCGGGGGAACACTGAAGCTTTCTTT.

The chain has TRBV18 and TRBJ1-1, with 7 bases that match TRBD1. V was clipped by 1 base and J by 8 bases; unmatched bases: 7. The V gene's germline CDR1 is KGHSH and CDR2 LQKENI. The CDR3 has 14 residues. CDR3 in amino acids: CASSPQRQGREAFF. The CDR3 bases are TGTGCCAGCTCACCACAAAGACAGGGCCGAGAAGCTTTCTTT.

The chain uses TRBV24-1 and TRBJ2-1; TRBD2 matches at 11 bases. Unmatched junction bases numbered 10, after V lost 4 bases and J lost 9 bases. The CDR3 runs to 16 residues. CDR1 and CDR2 (germline): KGHDR, SFDVKD. CDR3 region: CATSDPQTSGVFEQFF. In DNA form, the CDR3 reads TGTGCCACCAGTGACCCGCAGACTAGCGGGGTGTTTGAGCAGTTCTTC.

This clone was observed once. The V call is TRBV18, the J call TRBJ2-7; tentatively, D is TRBD1 (5 bases). V lost 0 bases and J 2 bases, leaving 5 bases between the germline ends. The CDR3 spans 13 residues. The germline CDR1 and CDR2 sequences are KGHSH and LQKENI. The CDR3 reads CASSPPRAYEQYF. The CDR3 DNA reads TGTGCCAGCTCACCACCCAGGGCCTACGAGCAGTACTTC.

This chain connects TRBV15 to TRBJ1-6; 7 bases agree with TRBD1. The length of the CDR3 is 16 residues. CDR1 is LNHNV and CDR2 is YYDKDF in the germline V gene (reference sequence). The trim removed 3 bases at V and 7 bases at J, leaving 9 bases unmatched. The CDR3 is CATSREYGTANSPLHF. The CDR3 DNA sequence: TGTGCCACCAGCAGGGAATACGGGACAGCGAATTCACCCCTCCACTTT. The entire variable domain, with the rest obtained from reference TRBV15 and TRBJ1-6, is as follows: DAMVIQNPRYQVTQFGKPVTLSCSQTLNHNVMYWYQQKSSQAPKLLFHYYDKDFNNEADTPDNFQSRRPNTSFCFLDIRSPGLGDTAMYLCATSREYGTANSPLHFGNGTRLTVT.

The genes are TRBV3-1 (or the pseudogene TRBV3-2) and TRBJ1-4; 7 bases match TRBD1. J was trimmed by 8 bases and V by 4 bases; bases with no gene match: 10. Germline V lookup: CDR1 LGHDT, CDR2 YNNKEL (reference sequence). The CDR3 runs to 15 residues. CDR3 amino acids: CASSPPTGSREKLFF. For the CDR3, the DNA is TGTGCCAGCAGCCCCCCGACAGGGAGTCGCGAAAAACTGTTTTTT.

V is TRBV2 and J is TRBJ1-2; 7 bases align to TRBD1. Germline CDR1 reads SNHLY; CDR2 reads FYNNEI. The ends lost 7 bases at V and 11 bases at J; junction bases unmatched: 13. This CDR3 is 13 amino acids long. The CDR3 protein is CASKLGGQVGYTF. Here the CDR3 DNA reads TGTGCCAGCAAATTGGGCGGACAGGTGGGGTACACCTTC.

The rearrangement uses TRBV5-6 and TRBJ1-6; 8 bases line up with TRBD1. V lost 4 bases, J lost 7 bases, and 4 bases stayed unmatched. The germline V gene has CDR1 SGHDT and CDR2 YYEEEE. The CDR3 is 14 amino acids. CDR3 protein: CASSETGANSPLHF. CDR3 nucleotide sequence: TGTGCCAGCAGCGAGACAGGGGCAAATTCACCCCTCCACTTT. Complete variable domain (other parts from reference TRBV5-6 and TRBJ1-6): DAGVTQSPTHLIKTRGQQVTLRCSPKSGHDTVSWYQQALGQGPQFIFQYYEEEERQRGNFPDRFSGHQFPNYSSELNVNALLLGDSALYLCASSETGANSPLHFGNGTRLTVT.

V gene TRBV5-6 combines with J gene TRBJ1-3; 9 bases agree with TRBD1. J lost 1 base, V lost 1 base, and 6 bases had no gene match. The CDR3 length is 17 residues. Germline-derived CDR1 and CDR2 are SGHDT and YYEEEE. The CDR3 region is CASSLSTGGFSGNTIYF. CDR3 nucleotide sequence: TGTGCCAGCAGCTTGAGCACAGGGGGCTTTTCTGGAAACACCATATATTTT. Using reference TRBV5-6 and TRBJ1-3 for the parts outside the CDR3, the full variable domain is DAGVTQSPTHLIKTRGQQVTLRCSPKSGHDTVSWYQQALGQGPQFIFQYYEEEERQRGNFPDRFSGHQFPNYSSELNVNALLLGDSALYLCASSLSTGGFSGNTIYFGEGSWLTVV.

This chain connects TRBV5-4 to TRBJ2-5; possibly TRBD2 for D (5 bases). The CDR3 runs 16 residues. In germline, CDR1 is SGHNT, CDR2 YYREEE (reference sequence). The ends were cut back, 4 bases at V and 4 bases at J, with 20 bases in the middle. For the CDR3, the DNA is TGTGCCAGCAGCCCGGAGCCTGCGGGTCACGTAGAGACCCAGTACTTC. This gives the protein CASSPEPAGHVETQYF.